The source of this T cell receptor (beta chain) is a study of cytomegalovirus exposure and HLA in healthy donors. This clone has just one count. Its antigen is still unknown. Study results and caveats: V- and J-gene trimming in TCR beta was tied to a missense DCLRE1C variant by an analysis performed later.

PCR was performed using 60 Vbeta and 13 Jbeta primers. Assay: immunoSEQ multiplex PCR; the TCRdb copy retains only in-frame clones and omits some. This sample yields 120,000 or so clones, of which more than 60% are seen a single time; about 3% belongs to the top ten. V trimming: 2 bases; J trimming: 7 bases; junction bases outside the gene matches: 6. Germline V CDR1 and CDR2: MNHNS, SASEGT. The CDR3 extends over 15 amino acids. What was sequenced was PBMCs. This sequence originates from a middle-aged woman in good health and CMV-seropositive. The rearrangement links TRBV6-1 to TRBJ1-5; TRBD1 agrees at 9 bases. CDR3 loop: CASSESGTGSQPQHF. In DNA form, the CDR3 reads TGTGCCAGCAGTGAAAGTGGGACAGGGAGCCAGCCCCAGCATTTT.